This TCR beta chain was retrieved from a study of OX40 agonist ivuxolimab in advanced cancers. On the study more broadly: Earlier treatment with anti-PD-1, anti-PD-L1 or anti-CTLA-4 was permitted, and approximately 38% had received some.

V lost 3 bases to trimming and J lost 2 bases, with 11 bases between them. The CDR3 is 15 residues long. Germline CDR1 reads MDHEN; CDR2 reads SYDVKM. The data were produced by immunoSEQ multiplex PCR, yet TCRdb's version contains in-frame clones alone and is incomplete. The table has about 34,000 clones, about 93% seen once. The rearrangement uses TRBV28 and TRBJ1-5; D may be TRBD1 (6 bases). The origin of this receptor is an adult with an advanced solid tumor such as melanoma, head and neck, liver or kidney cancer. The material sequenced was CD4+ or CD8+ T cells sorted from blood, taken in a trial of the OX40 agonist ivuxolimab. The CDR3 loop is CASSFRSGGNQPQHF. Here the CDR3 DNA reads TGTGCCAGCAGTTTCAGGTCAGGGGGCAATCAGCCCCAGCATTTT.